This TCR beta chain was identified during a study of T cells in Graves' hyperthyroidism and ophthalmopathy. It was RNA transcripts that yielded the amplified TCR beta CDR3 regions. During a first-round RT-PCR of the TCR CDR3, the HTBI primer set was used. TCRdb ran MiXCR on the multiplex PCR reads and lists one entry per CDR3 protein. The sample lists 400,000 or so distinct CDR3 sequences, over 12% seen once, with 25% to 30% in the top ten. CDR3 size: 18 residues. The V and J ends lost 0 bases and 0 bases respectively, with 16 bases between them. Germline lookup yields CDR1 MNHEY and CDR2 SMNVEV (reference sequence).

This sequence joins TRBV27 and TRBJ2-3; D is uncertain. Sequenced: blood. The clonotype was recovered from a man aged 45-65 years with Graves' ophthalmopathy. The CDR3 reads CASSLSTWGQTSTDTQYF. In DNA, the CDR3 is TGTGCCAGCAGTTTATCGACGTGGGGTCAGACTAGCACAGATACGCAGTATTTT.